This TCR beta chain came from a study of a mutant IDH1 vaccine in newly diagnosed glioma. Study at large: The study started vaccination 4-6 weeks after radiotherapy alone, or with temozolomide cycles. Those enrolled had earlier been treated with radiotherapy, temozolomide, or both, mostly both. Notes on the study in general: The vaccine induced immune responses, and these occurred in approximately 94% of patients.

Described time point: week 35, safety follow-up. A single vaccine dose contained 300 ug of mutant IDH1 20-mer peptide, and topical imiquimod was used with it. Each donor presented with a new WHO grade 3 or 4 astrocytoma that tested IDH1-mutant and showed ATRX loss. As for this clone: Its antigen is still unknown.

V lost 3 bases to trimming and J lost 3 bases, with 20 bases between them. This CDR3 region has 17 residues. Germline values: CDR1 KGHSH, CDR2 LQKENI. Assay: immunoSEQ multiplex PCR; the TCRdb copy retains only in-frame clones and omits some. The sample consists of tens of thousands of clones, 75% to 85% of them appearing once. This sample comprised PBMCs, obtained from a glioma patient whose treatment included an IDH1 peptide vaccine. This receptor was taken from a woman aged 50 to 60 with glioma. The chain joins TRBV18 to TRBJ1-1; maybe TRBD1 (6 bases). The CDR3 spells CASSPSGTSRADTEAFF. In nucleotides, the CDR3 is TGTGCCAGCTCACCTTCCGGGACATCAAGGGCGGACACTGAAGCTTTCTTT. Full variable domain (remainder filled in from reference TRBV18 and TRBJ1-1): NAGVMQNPRHLVRRRGQEARLRCSPMKGHSHVYWYRQLPEEGLKFMVYLQKENIIDESGMPKERFSAEFPKEGPSILRIQQVVRGDSAAYFCASSPSGTSRADTEAFFGQGTRLTVV.